These 24 T cell receptor beta chains share one sample of origin, sequenced in a study of T cell responses to AZD1222 COVID-19 vaccine. Profiled with immunoSEQ multiplex PCR; TCRdb holds only in-frame clones, not every one. The sample consists of 100,000 or so clones, roughly 90% of them appearing once. This sample comprised peripheral blood, obtained on day 0 of AZD1222 vaccination. All receptors come from an adult in good health.

This chain joins TRBV27 and TRBJ2-2; D is perhaps TRBD1 (6 bases). This CDR3 region has 18 residues. V lost 7 bases and J 3 bases, leaving 24 bases between the germline ends. Germline CDR1 is MNHEY and CDR2 is SMNVEV (reference sequence). The CDR3 DNA reads TGTGCCAGCACCCCAAGAGGACAGCGTGGATCGTACACCGGGGAGCTGTTTTTT. Translating it yields CASTPRGQRGSYTGELFF.

The chain joins TRBV30 to TRBJ2-7; 9 positions match TRBD2. The CDR3 length is 13 residues. Germline loops: CDR1 GTSNPN, CDR2 SVGIG (reference sequence). The CDR3 bases are TGTGCATCCGTAGCGGGGGAAAACTACGAGCAGTACTTC. It translates to CASVAGENYEQYF. The full variable domain, in which reference TRBV30 and TRBJ2-7 provide the parts outside the CDR3, is SQTIHQWPATLVQPVGSPLSLECTVEGTSNPNLYWYRQAAGRGLQLLFYSVGIGQISSEVPQNLSASRPQDRQFILSSKKLLLSDSGFYLCASVAGENYEQYFGPGTRLTVT.

The chain employs TRBV30 and TRBJ1-2; 11 bases map to TRBD1. The V segment lost 7 bases and the J segment 4 bases; nucleotides outside the gene matches: 5. Germline V gives CDR1 GTSNPN, CDR2 SVGIG (reference sequence). The CDR3 contains 13 residues. In DNA, the CDR3 is TGTGCCTTAAGGACAGGGGGCGTCTATGGCTACACCTTC. Protein sequence: CALRTGGVYGYTF. Drawing the rest from reference TRBV30 and TRBJ1-2, the complete variable domain is SQTIHQWPATLVQPVGSPLSLECTVEGTSNPNLYWYRQAAGRGLQLLFYSVGIGQISSEVPQNLSASRPQDRQFILSSKKLLLSDSGFYLCALRTGGVYGYTFGSGTRLTVV.

The chain links TRBV30 to TRBJ1-3; D call uncertain. Trimming took off 0 bases at V and 4 bases at J, with 19 bases between the two ends. The germline V gene has CDR1 GTSNPN and CDR2 SVGIG (reference sequence). The CDR3 has 17 amino acids. The CDR3 nucleotides read TGTGCCTGGAGTGTACTAGGCAGAGGAGGGAACGGAAACACCATATATTTT. It encodes CAWSVLGRGGNGNTIYF.

The chain couples TRBV15 to TRBJ1-2; a weak D match, TRBD1 (6 bases). This CDR3 spans 15 amino acids. Germline CDR1 reads LNHNV; CDR2 reads YYDKDF (reference sequence). Trimming pared 1 base from V and 8 bases from J, leaving 17 bases between. The CDR3 region is CATSRGGQREVGYTF. CDR3 sequence (DNA): TGTGCCACCAGCAGAGGAGGACAGCGGGAAGTGGGCTACACCTTC.

The chain carries TRBV7-2 and TRBJ2-2; 7 bases match TRBD1. Germline CDR1 reads SGHTA; CDR2 reads FQGNSA. The length of the CDR3 is 15 residues. Trimming took 2 bases from V and 0 from J; bases not matched to a gene: 0. CDR3 nucleotide sequence: TGTGCCAGCAGCTTACAGGGGGCGAACACCGGGGAGCTGTTTTTT. This codes for CASSLQGANTGELFF.

The chain couples TRBV19 to TRBJ1-1; D might be TRBD1 (5 bases). Germline V gives CDR1 LNHDA, CDR2 SQIVND (reference sequence). Trimming took 6 bases from V and 4 from J, leaving 18 bases between them. CDR3 length: 15 residues. CDR3 region: CASRYARGGVTEAFF. In DNA, the CDR3 is TGTGCCAGTAGATACGCCCGCGGGGGGGTCACTGAAGCTTTCTTT.

This rearrangement joins TRBV7-2 to TRBJ1-2, with D possibly matching TRBD1 (5 bases). CDR3 length: 13 amino acids. Germline V gene lookup returns CDR1 SGHTA and CDR2 FQGNSA. The V and J ends lost 1 base and 8 bases respectively, with 11 bases between them. CDR3 coding DNA: TGTGCCAGCAGCTTAGTCGGGGGATGGGGCTACACCTTC. Its translation is CASSLVGGWGYTF.

This sequence joins TRBV7-9 and TRBJ2-2, with 8 bases identical to TRBD1. CDR1 is SEHNR, CDR2 FQNEAQ, per germline (reference sequence). The CDR3 runs 16 residues. V shed 5 bases, J shed 10 bases, and the junction held 15 bases outside the gene matches. In DNA form, the CDR3 reads TGTGCCAGCAGCGGGGGACCGGACAGGGTAGTAGCGGAGCTGTTTTTT. The encoded protein is CASSGGPDRVVAELFF.

This chain connects TRBV7-2 to TRBJ1-2; D not resolved. This CDR3 is built from 15 residues. V was cut by 4 bases and J by 8 bases, with 20 bases left in between. Germline V CDR1 and CDR2: SGHTA, FQGNSA. CDR3 coding DNA: TGTGCCAGCAGCTCTAGGGAGGGAACGGGGAGAGGCTACACCTTC. Translated: CASSSREGTGRGYTF.

CDR3 nucleotides: TGTGCCATCAGTGAGTCCCGGGAGGGCCCCAATGAGCAGTTCTTC. Translation: CAISESREGPNEQFF. The chain recombines TRBV10-3 with TRBJ2-1; 8 bases fit TRBD2. From germline, CDR1 is ENHRY and CDR2 SYGVKD. The CDR3 loop spans 15 amino acids. With V trimmed by 0 bases and J by 6 bases, 4 bases remained unmatched.

V gene TRBV5-1 combines with J gene TRBJ1-1; no clear D gene. This CDR3 is 15 amino acids long. Germline-derived CDR1 and CDR2 are SGHRS and YFSETQ. V shed 0 bases and J shed 3 bases, with 12 bases lying between them. The CDR3 reads CASSLDPRQDTEAFF. The DNA of the CDR3 is TGCGCCAGCAGCTTGGATCCTAGACAAGACACTGAAGCTTTCTTT.

The chain uses TRBV9 and TRBJ1-4; no clear D. Between the trimmed V and J ends, which lost 4 bases and 0 bases, there was a span of 7 bases. The V gene's germline CDR1 is SGDLS and CDR2 YYNGEE. The CDR3 sequence is 14 residues long. CDR3 residues: CASSSGATNEKLFF. DNA for the CDR3: TGTGCCAGCAGCTCGGGTGCAACTAATGAAAAACTGTTTTTT. The variable domain in full, completed from reference TRBV9 and TRBJ1-4, reads DSGVTQTPKHLITATGQRVTLRCSPRSGDLSVYWYQQSLDQGLQFLIQYYNGEERAKGNILERFSAQQFPDLHSELNLSSLELGDSALYFCASSSGATNEKLFFGSGTQLSVL.

The chain combines TRBV11-2 with TRBJ1-2; TRBD1 matches 10 bases. The CDR3 consists of 15 residues. Germline lookup yields CDR1 SGHAT and CDR2 FQNNGV. J lost 8 bases, V lost 5 bases, and 11 bases had no gene match. The CDR3 sequence: CASSPLGQGFSGYTF. CDR3 coding DNA: TGTGCCAGCAGCCCACTGGGACAGGGGTTTTCAGGCTACACCTTC.

The rearrangement joins TRBV28 to TRBJ1-5; 9 nucleotides line up with TRBD1. Germline CDR1 MDHEN, CDR2 SYDVKM. The ends lost 5 bases at V and 6 bases at J; junction bases unmatched: 20. The CDR3 runs 19 residues. The CDR3 DNA reads as TGTGCCAGCAGTCCACTATCTGGGGGGGGACAGGGACCCTTTCAGCCCCAGCATTTT. The encoded protein is CASSPLSGGGQGPFQPQHF.

The chain couples TRBV19 to TRBJ1-1; 9 bases align to TRBD1. J was trimmed by 0 bases and V by 5 bases; bases with no gene match: 4. Germline V gene lookup returns CDR1 LNHDA and CDR2 SQIVND (reference sequence). The CDR3 length is 15 residues. The CDR3 DNA sequence: TGTGCCAGTAGTCCCAGGACAGGGGTGAACACTGAAGCTTTCTTT. This translates into CASSPRTGVNTEAFF.

The gene calls are TRBV6-5 and TRBJ1-6, with D possibly being TRBD1 (6 bases). CDR1 and CDR2 from the germline V gene are MNHEY and SVGAGI. The CDR3 consists of 13 residues. Trimming shortened V by 6 bases and J by 8 bases, and 11 bases separated the two germline ends. This CDR3 is CASRDRVDSPLHF. CDR3 nucleotides: TGTGCCAGCAGGGACAGAGTGGATTCACCCCTCCACTTT.

The V call is TRBV7-8, the J call TRBJ1-1; TRBD1 might be the D (6 bases). Per the germline V gene, CDR1 is SGHVS and CDR2 is FQNEAQ. This CDR3 comprises 14 residues. The ends were cut back, 5 bases at V and 2 bases at J, with 12 bases in the middle. CDR3 nucleotides: TGTGCCAGCAGCCCGGGACATTTAAACACTGAAGCTTTCTTT. Translation gives CASSPGHLNTEAFF. The full variable domain, its missing parts supplied by reference TRBV7-8 and TRBJ1-1, is GAGVSQSPRYKVAKRGQDVALRCDPISGHVSLFWYQQALGQGPEFLTYFQNEAQLDKSGLPSDRFFAERPEGSVSTLKIQRTQQEDSAVYLCASSPGHLNTEAFFGQGTRLTVV.

The chain carries TRBV11-3 and TRBJ2-7, with a possible D match to TRBD2 (6 bases). Trimming shortened V by 1 base and J by 2 bases, and 15 bases separated the two germline ends. Germline CDR1 and CDR2: SGHNT and YENEEA. The CDR3 sequence is 16 residues long. CDR3 sequence reads: CASSLAGVSDTYEQYF. In DNA, the CDR3 is TGTGCCAGCAGCTTAGCGGGGGTCTCTGACACCTACGAGCAGTACTTC.

The V call is TRBV7-2, the J call TRBJ2-1; TRBD2 might be the D (6 bases). Germline V gene data show CDR1 as SGHTA and CDR2 as FQGNSA. This CDR3 is 14 amino acids long. The V and J ends lost 3 bases and 5 bases respectively, with 11 bases between them. The CDR3 here is CASSFLARDNEQFF. CDR3 coding DNA: TGTGCCAGCAGCTTTCTAGCGAGGGACAATGAGCAGTTCTTC.

This clone was counted only a few times. The rearrangement joins TRBV9 to TRBJ1-3, with TRBD1 as a possible D gene (5 bases). The CDR3 covers 15 residues. The V end lost 1 base, the J end lost 3 bases, and 11 bases lay between the germline ends. CDR1 and CDR2 (germline): SGDLS, YYNGEE. The CDR3 DNA follows: TGTGCCAGCAGCGTATCGGGGGGATATGGAAACACCATATATTTT. Encoded protein: CASSVSGGYGNTIYF.

V usage is TRBV28 and J usage is TRBJ2-7, with 7 bases aligning to TRBD2. This CDR3 is 13 amino acids long. With V trimmed by 6 bases and J by 0 bases, 2 bases remained unmatched. Germline V lookup: CDR1 MDHEN, CDR2 SYDVKM. This CDR3 reads CASRWDYSYEQYF. DNA for the CDR3: TGTGCCAGCAGATGGGACTACTCCTACGAGCAGTACTTC.

For the CDR3, the DNA is TGTGCCAGCAGTCGGACAGGGCCAACTAATGAAAAACTGTTTTTT. Amino acid sequence: CASSRTGPTNEKLFF. This chain links TRBV28 with TRBJ1-4; 8 bases fit TRBD1. The CDR3 totals 15 residues. The V gene's germline CDR1 is MDHEN and CDR2 SYDVKM. V lost 5 bases to trimming and J lost 0 bases; unmatched junction nucleotides: 2.

The V gene is TRBV5-4, the J gene TRBJ1-5; TRBD1 matches at 7 bases. The length of the CDR3 is 15 residues. V lost 1 base and J lost 0; bases outside the gene matches: 1. CDR1 is SGHNT and CDR2 is YYREEE in the germline V gene (reference sequence). CDR3 amino acids: CASSLTGDSNQPQHF. The DNA of the CDR3 is TGTGCCAGCAGCTTGACAGGGGATAGCAATCAGCCCCAGCATTTT. Filled out from reference TRBV5-4 and TRBJ1-5, the complete variable domain reads ETGVTQSPTHLIKTRGQQVTLRCSSQSGHNTVSWYQQALGQGPQFIFQYYREEENGRGNFPPRFSGLQFPNYSSELNVNALELDDSALYLCASSLTGDSNQPQHFGDGTRLSIL.